Following are 19 T cell receptor beta chains from one sample sequenced in a study of persistence of HIV-infected CD4 T cells. The immunoSEQ assay was version 4, run in survey mode. Assay: immunoSEQ multiplex PCR; the TCRdb copy retains only in-frame clones and omits some. Of roughly 64,000 clones listed, roughly 77% are singletons. Overlapping HIV-1 Gag 15-mer peptides at approximately 0.96 ug per peptide per mL were used. Sorted nonresponding memory CD4+ T cells were CD40L-negative, CD69-negative, CD45RO-high. These receptors have no known antigen. Sequenced material: CD4+ T cells sorted from PBMCs after roughly 18-hour stimulation, taken from a patient who received antiretroviral therapy. These receptors came from an adult man with HIV who was CMV-seropositive.

The J gene is TRBJ2-3, the V gene TRBV6-5; D call uncertain. The CDR3 sequence is 14 residues long. V was cut by 7 bases and J by 6 bases, with 17 bases left in between. Germline assignment: CDR1 MNHEY and CDR2 SVGAGI. The CDR3 loop is CASTIRAFGDTQYF. In DNA, the CDR3 is TGTGCCAGCACCATACGGGCTTTCGGGGATACGCAGTATTTT.

The table lists this clone with a few counts. This rearrangement joins TRBV6-4 to TRBJ1-6; D is unresolved. The CDR3 contains 13 residues. Trimming removed 3 bases at V and 7 bases at J, with 7 bases between. CDR1 MRHNA and CDR2 SNTAGT come from the germline V gene. DNA of the CDR3: TGTGCCAGCAGTGAGTTCGGGAATTCACCCCTCCACTTT. It is translated as CASSEFGNSPLHF.

There are a few counts of this clone. This chain links TRBV5-1 with TRBJ2-1; TRBD2 aligns across 14 bases. Germline assignment: CDR1 SGHRS and CDR2 YFSETQ. This CDR3 spans 15 amino acids. V shed 2 bases, J shed 10 bases, and the junction held 5 bases outside the gene matches. CDR3: CASSFGLAGGGEQFF. The CDR3 DNA is TGCGCCAGCAGCTTTGGACTAGCGGGGGGAGGCGAGCAGTTCTTC.

CDR3 protein: CSALRQGRNTGELFF. In DNA, the CDR3 is TGCAGCGCCTTAAGACAGGGTCGTAACACCGGGGAGCTGTTTTTT. The chain employs TRBV29-1 and TRBJ2-2; TRBD1 matches at 7 bases. Germline CDR1 and CDR2: SQVTM and ANQGSEA. V trimming: 7 bases; J trimming: 2 bases; junction bases outside the gene matches: 10. This CDR3 contains 15 residues.

The chain links TRBV24-1 to TRBJ1-5; D gene ambiguous. This CDR3 contains 12 residues. With 2 bases removed from V and 6 bases from J, the gap between germline ends came to 4 bases. Germline CDR1 and CDR2: KGHDR and SFDVKD. The CDR3 region is CATSDSRQPQHF. CDR3 DNA sequence: TGTGCCACCAGTGATTCTCGTCAGCCCCAGCATTTT.

This clone showed up just a few times. The gene calls are TRBV6-4 and TRBJ2-1; D not resolved. Between the trimmed V and J ends, which lost 3 bases and 12 bases, there was a span of 15 bases. Germline CDR1 and CDR2: MRHNA and SNTAGT. The CDR3 has 13 amino acids. The CDR3 DNA is TGTGCCAGCAGTGATCATCCCACCGATGCGCAGTTCTTC. Its translation: CASSDHPTDAQFF.

This clone was detected a few times. V and J are TRBV15 and TRBJ2-2, with D unresolved. The CDR3 has 13 residues. The V end was cut by 1 base, the J end by 7 bases, with 7 bases between. Looked up from germline, CDR1 is LNHNV and CDR2 is YYDKDF (reference sequence). The CDR3 DNA is TGTGCCACCAGCAGAGGCCCCGGCGGGGAGCTGTTTTTT. Translation: CATSRGPGGELFF.

The J gene is TRBJ2-1, the V gene TRBV7-2; D is uncertain. V dropped 0 bases and J dropped 8 bases, with 11 bases sitting between them. This CDR3 spans 14 amino acids. Per germline, CDR1 SGHTA and CDR2 FQGNSA. The CDR3 DNA reads as TGTGCCAGCAGCTTAGCGCGGCCCCCCCATGAGCAGTTCTTC. Amino acid sequence: CASSLARPPHEQFF.

This rearrangement joins TRBV7-2 to TRBJ2-2; D uncertain. The CDR3 consists of 14 residues. Germline V gene lookup returns CDR1 SGHTA and CDR2 FQGNSA. The ends were cut back, 4 bases at V and 1 base at J, with 7 bases in the middle. DNA of the CDR3: TGTGCCAGCAGCTCTTTTCAGAACACCGGGGAGCTGTTTTTT. This codes for CASSSFQNTGELFF.

V and J are TRBV15 and TRBJ2-3, with 13 bases identical to TRBD2. The J segment lost 5 bases and the V segment lost 5 bases, leaving 7 bases of the junction unmatched. The CDR3 totals 16 residues. CDR1 LNHNV and CDR2 YYDKDF come from the germline V gene (reference sequence). The CDR3, as DNA: TGTGCCACCAGCTTGAGACTAGCGGGGGGAGGAGATACGCAGTATTTT. This gives the protein CATSLRLAGGGDTQYF.

This clone showed up just once. This sequence joins TRBV7-9 and TRBJ2-1, with 8 positions matching TRBD2. J was trimmed by 6 bases and V by 5 bases; bases with no gene match: 9. The CDR3 contains 15 residues. Germline loops: CDR1 SEHNR, CDR2 FQNEAQ (reference sequence). Written as DNA, the CDR3 is TGTGCCAGCAGCCCGCCAGGAACTAGCGGCAATGAGCAGTTCTTC. Its translation: CASSPPGTSGNEQFF.

The chain carries TRBV18 and TRBJ2-7; D is possibly TRBD1 (6 bases). The germline CDR1 and CDR2 sequences are KGHSH and LQKENI. The CDR3 runs 12 residues. The V end was cut by 4 bases, the J end by 6 bases, with 10 bases between. The CDR3 DNA reads as TGTGCCAGCTCACAGGGGACACCCGAGCAGTACTTC. This encodes CASSQGTPEQYF.

In this sample, this clone turned up a few times. This sequence joins TRBV19 and TRBJ1-2; 8 nucleotides agree with TRBD1. Per the germline V gene, CDR1 is LNHDA and CDR2 is SQIVND (reference sequence). CDR3 length: 21 amino acids. V trimming: 2 bases; J trimming: 4 bases; junction bases outside the gene matches: 24. For the CDR3, the DNA is TGTGCCAGTAGTATACACCCGCAGGGGGCCCTATCCTTGCGACCAAGCTATGGCTACACCTTC. Amino acid sequence: CASSIHPQGALSLRPSYGYTF.

The V gene is TRBV2, the J gene TRBJ1-1; TRBD1 might be the D (5 bases). Trimming took off 8 bases at V and 5 bases at J, with 18 bases between the two ends. This CDR3 contains 14 residues. Germline V gene sequence: CDR1 SNHLY, CDR2 FYNNEI. CDR3 region: CASGLQGGGTEAFF. The CDR3, as DNA: TGTGCCAGCGGCCTCCAGGGAGGAGGTACTGAAGCTTTCTTT.

V is TRBV7-6 and J is TRBJ2-7, with 7 bases lining up with TRBD1. Losses at the gene ends were 5 bases for V and 2 bases for J; bases not matched to a gene: 6. This CDR3 has 14 amino acids. From germline, CDR1 is SGHVS and CDR2 FNYEAQ. This CDR3 reads CASSNGQAAYEQYF. CDR3 DNA: TGTGCCAGCAGCAATGGACAGGCTGCCTACGAGCAGTACTTC.

J is TRBJ2-3 and V is TRBV2, with 8 bases that match TRBD1. CDR3 length: 12 amino acids. The germline V gene has CDR1 SNHLY and CDR2 FYNNEI. V was clipped by 5 bases and J by 11 bases; unmatched bases: 6. CDR3 sequence (DNA): TGTGCCAGCAGTTATACAGGGGGTGGGCAGTATTTT. This gives the protein CASSYTGGGQYF. Full variable domain (rest looked up from reference TRBV2 and TRBJ2-3): EPEVTQTPSHQVTQMGQEVILRCVPISNHLYFYWYRQILGQKVEFLVSFYNNEISEKSEIFDDQFSVERPDGSNFTLKIRSTKLEDSAMYFCASSYTGGGQYFGPGTRLTVL.

The genes are TRBV11-3 and TRBJ2-3; D perhaps matches TRBD1 (8 bases). This CDR3 comprises 13 residues. The germline V and J ends were trimmed by 5 bases and 9 bases, with 15 bases remaining between them. CDR1 SGHNT and CDR2 YENEEA come from the germline V gene. CDR3 coding DNA: TGTGCCAGCAGCGCAGAACAGGGGGGGACGCAGTATTTT. Amino acids: CASSAEQGGTQYF.

The chain joins TRBV25-1 to TRBJ1-1; possibly TRBD1 for D (5 bases). V lost 7 bases, J lost 2 bases, and 11 bases lay in between. The CDR3 runs to 13 residues. CDR1 MGHDK and CDR2 SYGVNS come from the germline V gene. The CDR3 coding sequence is TGTGCCAGCAAGGGGCAGCTTAACACTGAAGCTTTCTTT. Its translation: CASKGQLNTEAFF.

V gene TRBV7-9 combines with J gene TRBJ1-2; D unclear. Trimming cost V 5 bases and J 8 bases, with 12 bases left between them. CDR1 and CDR2 from the germline V gene are SEHNR and FQNEAQ (reference sequence). The CDR3 totals 12 residues. Here the CDR3 reads CASSPGSLGYTF. The CDR3 DNA is TGTGCCAGCAGCCCCGGGTCTTTGGGCTACACCTTC.